The 29 T cell receptor beta chains given below trace back to one sample, sequenced in a study of T cell changes during pregnancy in multiple sclerosis (dated by TCRdb to the late 2010s). Libraries came from the immunoSEQ multiplex PCR assay. This is the immuneACCESS table as TCRdb keeps it, with only in-frame sequences that have V and J called. A part of the clones is gone; compared with another copy, unresolved V genes explain less than half, and the rest is unexplained. Counted in this sample were 60,000 or so clones; roughly 90% of them appeared once. Of the sample, 0.85% to 0.9% is held by the ten largest clones. Sample: peripheral blood, taken before pregnancy. The source is a female donor with multiple sclerosis, enrolled in a pregnancy study.

The chain recombines TRBV5-4 with TRBJ1-1; 8 bases align to TRBD1. The V and J ends lost 6 bases and 0 bases, in that order; junction bases with no gene match: 7. This CDR3 is built from 15 residues. Germline CDR1 and CDR2: SGHNT and YYREEE (reference sequence). CDR3 amino acids: CASTNRGTVNTEAFF. The CDR3 nucleotides read TGTGCCAGCACTAACAGGGGGACGGTGAACACTGAAGCTTTCTTT.

The chain uses TRBV7-2 and TRBJ1-1, with D tentatively TRBD1 (6 bases). The CDR3 runs 14 residues. V was trimmed by 2 bases and J by 10 bases, leaving 17 bases between them. The germline V gene has CDR1 SGHTA and CDR2 FQGNSA. In DNA form, the CDR3 reads TGTGCCAGCAGCTTATACTCGGGGCGGGGGCGAGCTTTCTTT. It encodes CASSLYSGRGRAFF.

This clone came up once. J is TRBJ2-3 and V is TRBV6-4; TRBD1 might be the D (6 bases). This CDR3 spans 15 amino acids. V was clipped by 4 bases and J by 4 bases, with 15 bases between them. The germline gives CDR1 MRHNA, CDR2 SNTAGT. DNA of the CDR3: TGTGCCAGCAGTGCCAAAGGGGGTGCGGCAGATACGCAGTATTTT. Encoded protein: CASSAKGGAADTQYF.

V usage is TRBV5-1 and J usage is TRBJ2-5; 8 nucleotides align to TRBD1. The V segment lost 0 bases and the J segment 4 bases; nucleotides outside the gene matches: 8. The CDR3 is 16 amino acids. Germline CDR1 and CDR2: SGHRS and YFSETQ. Here the CDR3 DNA reads TGCGCCAGCAGCTTGGGAGGACAGGGTAGAAGAGAGACCCAGTACTTC. Translated: CASSLGGQGRRETQYF.

V usage is TRBV30 and J usage is TRBJ2-7; 7 nucleotides agree with TRBD1. The germline V gene has CDR1 GTSNPN and CDR2 SVGIG (reference sequence). Germline trimming cut 1 base from V and 2 bases from J; bases unmatched to any gene: 2. The CDR3 extends over 13 amino acids. CDR3: CAWSGDSPYEQYF. The CDR3 DNA sequence: TGTGCCTGGAGTGGGGACAGTCCCTACGAGCAGTACTTC.

This sequence joins TRBV29-1 and TRBJ2-1, with 9 positions matching TRBD2. This CDR3 is built from 15 residues. The V and J ends lost 6 bases and 0 bases, in that order; junction bases with no gene match: 6. Germline V CDR1 and CDR2: SQVTM, ANQGSEA. The chain's CDR3 is CSVDKAGGSYNEQFF. CDR3 DNA: TGCAGCGTGGACAAAGCGGGGGGCTCCTACAATGAGCAGTTCTTC.

V usage is TRBV9 and J usage is TRBJ2-1, with 8 bases fitting TRBD2. Trimming removed 0 bases from V and 8 bases from J; junction bases left unmatched: 7. The germline CDR1 and CDR2 sequences are SGDLS and YYNGEE. This CDR3 comprises 15 residues. The CDR3 bases are TGTGCCAGCAGCGTAGGGACTAGCTGGGGAGATGAGCAGTTCTTC. It translates to CASSVGTSWGDEQFF.

The chain couples TRBV30 to TRBJ2-7; TRBD1 matches 9 bases. Trimming cost V 1 base and J 6 bases; bases outside gene matches: 7. The CDR3 is 14 amino acids. Germline V gives CDR1 GTSNPN, CDR2 SVGIG (reference sequence). DNA of the CDR3: TGTGCCTGGAGTGGGGACAGGGTGGGACGCGAGCAGTACTTC. This encodes CAWSGDRVGREQYF.

In this sample, this clone turned up once. The genes are TRBV7-3 and TRBJ1-2; 7 nucleotides line up with TRBD1. J lost 4 bases, V lost 2 bases, and 13 bases had no gene match. CDR1 and CDR2 (germline): SGHTA, FQGTGA. The CDR3 consists of 17 residues. The CDR3 DNA sequence: TGTGCCAGCAGCTTATATGGTGACAGGGAGGAAAGCTATGGCTACACCTTC. Translation gives CASSLYGDREESYGYTF.

The gene calls are TRBV6-6 and TRBJ2-7; no definite D call. This CDR3 is 11 amino acids long. The germline V gene has CDR1 MNHNY and CDR2 SVGAGI (reference sequence). Trimming removed 5 bases from V and 9 bases from J, with 11 bases in between. The CDR3, as DNA: TGTGCCAGCAGTACTAAGTTCCGGCAGTACTTC. Protein product: CASSTKFRQYF.

The gene calls are TRBV7-9 and TRBJ1-6; D is unclear. CDR3 length: 15 amino acids. Germline V CDR1 and CDR2: SEHNR, FQNEAQ (reference sequence). V was pared by 5 bases and J by 0 bases, with 8 bases between. The CDR3 spells CASSLESSYNSPLHF. CDR3 nucleotide sequence: TGTGCCAGCAGCCTAGAGAGCTCCTATAATTCACCCCTCCACTTT.

This chain links TRBV10-1 with TRBJ2-7; D is unresolved. Trimming pared 8 bases from V and 0 bases from J, leaving 8 bases between. The CDR3 sequence is 12 residues long. Germline V gene data show CDR1 as WNHNN and CDR2 as SYGVQD (reference sequence). The CDR3 loop reads CASVHYSYEQYF. The CDR3 DNA reads TGCGCCAGCGTACACTACTCCTACGAGCAGTACTTC.

The chain employs TRBV6-5 and TRBJ2-7, with 7 bases that match TRBD1. The V segment lost 5 bases and the J segment 6 bases; nucleotides outside the gene matches: 10. The CDR3 runs 14 residues. Germline-derived CDR1 and CDR2 are MNHEY and SVGAGI. In nucleotides, the CDR3 is TGTGCCAGCAGTCTGACCGGGACAGCCGGCGAGCAGTACTTC. Translating it yields CASSLTGTAGEQYF.

This chain links TRBV9 with TRBJ2-3; D perhaps matches TRBD2 (5 bases). Looked up from germline, CDR1 is SGDLS and CDR2 is YYNGEE. Trimming cost V 5 bases and J 2 bases, with 6 bases left between them. The CDR3 extends over 12 amino acids. CDR3 nucleotides: TGTGCCAGCAGTGACTACACAGATACGCAGTATTTT. Residues: CASSDYTDTQYF.

This chain joins TRBV30 and TRBJ1-2; D unclear. This CDR3 is 15 amino acids long. Germline CDR1 and CDR2: GTSNPN and SVGIG (reference sequence). V gave up 2 bases and J gave up 5 bases, with 18 bases separating them. The CDR3 spells CAWSQMGRQTYGYTF. CDR3 nucleotides: TGTGCCTGGAGTCAAATGGGCCGGCAAACTTATGGCTACACCTTC. The entire variable domain, with the rest obtained from reference TRBV30 and TRBJ1-2, is as follows: SQTIHQWPATLVQPVGSPLSLECTVEGTSNPNLYWYRQAAGRGLQLLFYSVGIGQISSEVPQNLSASRPQDRQFILSSKKLLLSDSGFYLCAWSQMGRQTYGYTFGSGTRLTVV.

The chain couples TRBV7-2 to TRBJ2-7, with 10 nucleotides matching TRBD1. Germline CDR1 SGHTA, CDR2 FQGNSA. CDR3 length equals 14 residues. After removal of 4 bases from V and 7 bases from J, the junction contained 7 bases not matched to a gene. CDR3 loop: CASSYRDRGREQYF. The CDR3 nucleotides are TGTGCCAGCAGCTACCGGGACAGGGGTCGTGAGCAGTACTTC.

The chain uses TRBV9 and TRBJ2-5; 12 positions agree with TRBD2. Germline V gene data show CDR1 as SGDLS and CDR2 as YYNGEE. With V trimmed by 1 base and J by 5 bases, 21 bases remained unmatched. The CDR3 is made up of 21 amino acids. CDR3 nucleotide sequence: TGTGCCAGCAGCGTACCGTCGGTGGCTAGCGGGGGGGCCGGGTCCGGTGAGACCCAGTACTTC. Amino acids: CASSVPSVASGGAGSGETQYF.

This clone was seen just once. The chain recombines TRBV7-6 with TRBJ2-1; D is undetermined. The CDR3 has 14 amino acids. Looked up from germline, CDR1 is SGHVS and CDR2 is FNYEAQ. V was pared by 0 bases and J by 7 bases, with 10 bases between. CDR3 sequence: CASSLASITNEQFF. CDR3 DNA sequence: TGTGCCAGCAGCTTAGCGAGCATAACGAATGAGCAGTTCTTC.

This clone was counted a few times. The chain couples TRBV2 to TRBJ1-2; 7 bases fit TRBD1. Trimming removed 5 bases from V and 4 bases from J; junction bases left unmatched: 1. Per germline, CDR1 SNHLY and CDR2 FYNNEI. The CDR3 covers 12 residues. The CDR3 coding sequence is TGTGCCAGCAGTAGGGACAGCTATGGCTACACCTTC. Translation gives CASSRDSYGYTF.

This chain joins TRBV5-1 and TRBJ2-6, with 10 bases lining up with TRBD1. CDR1 is SGHRS, CDR2 YFSETQ, per germline. After removal of 1 base from V and 0 bases from J, the junction contained 13 bases not matched to a gene. The CDR3 is made up of 21 amino acids. CDR3 amino acids: CASSLRDRGLIANSGANVLTF. The CDR3 DNA sequence: TGCGCCAGCAGCTTGCGAGACAGGGGGCTTATAGCTAACTCTGGGGCCAACGTCCTGACTTTC.

The rearrangement links TRBV9 to TRBJ1-4; TRBD1 agrees at 7 bases. In germline, CDR1 is SGDLS, CDR2 YYNGEE. After removal of 4 bases from V and 7 bases from J, the junction contained 7 bases not matched to a gene. This CDR3 has 14 residues. The CDR3 bases are TGTGCCAGCAGCAGGTCAGGGGGTGCTGAAAAACTGTTTTTT. It is translated as CASSRSGGAEKLFF. The whole variable domain, remainder taken from reference TRBV9 and TRBJ1-4, is DSGVTQTPKHLITATGQRVTLRCSPRSGDLSVYWYQQSLDQGLQFLIQYYNGEERAKGNILERFSAQQFPDLHSELNLSSLELGDSALYFCASSRSGGAEKLFFGSGTQLSVL.

The sample holds one count of this clone. As DNA, the CDR3 is TGTGCCAGCAGTTACTCGAGGCTAGCGGGGCGGGAGACCCAGTACTTC. It yields the protein CASSYSRLAGRETQYF. V gene TRBV6-5 combines with J gene TRBJ2-5, with TRBD2 matching 9 bases. This CDR3 contains 16 residues. Germline-derived CDR1 and CDR2 are MNHEY and SVGAGI. Trimming took 0 bases from V and 5 from J; bases not matched to a gene: 7.

This CDR3 reads CASSQDETGGDEQFF. CDR3 DNA sequence: TGCGCCAGCAGCCAAGATGAGACAGGGGGTGATGAGCAGTTCTTC. V is TRBV4-3 and J is TRBJ2-1, with TRBD1 identical over 9 bases. Per the germline V gene, CDR1 is LGHNA and CDR2 is YSLEER. The CDR3 runs to 15 residues. Losses at the gene ends were 0 bases for V and 8 bases for J; bases not matched to a gene: 5.

The chain uses TRBV7-2 and TRBJ2-4; 9 bases fit TRBD2. This CDR3 comprises 18 residues. Germline lookup yields CDR1 SGHTA and CDR2 FQGNSA. Trimming removed 2 bases from V and 5 bases from J; junction bases left unmatched: 13. CDR3 sequence: CASSLSGGGAFPQNIQYF. CDR3 nucleotides: TGTGCCAGCAGCTTATCAGGCGGGGGGGCCTTTCCCCAAAACATTCAGTACTTC.

The chain carries TRBV6-5 and TRBJ1-4; D gene ambiguous. The CDR3 length is 14 residues. The V gene lost 9 bases and the J gene lost 7 bases, with 18 bases spanning the gap. Germline CDR1 reads MNHEY; CDR2 reads SVGAGI. The CDR3 nucleotides are TGTGCCAGTAGCCCCGGATGGTCTAGTGAAAAACTGTTTTTT. Encoded protein: CASSPGWSSEKLFF.

This clone occurred once. The chain employs TRBV5-6 and TRBJ1-6; no definite D call. Germline loops: CDR1 SGHDT, CDR2 YYEEEE. Trimming left V 1 base short and J 9 bases short, with 5 bases between. CDR3 length: 12 amino acids. The CDR3 DNA reads TGTGCCAGCAGCTTGCCCGTTTCACCCCTCCACTTT. Translation gives CASSLPVSPLHF.

The rearrangement links TRBV7-2 to TRBJ1-2; TRBD1 matches at 8 bases. Germline CDR1 SGHTA, CDR2 FQGNSA. This CDR3 spans 13 amino acids. Germline trimming cut 4 bases from V and 7 bases from J; bases unmatched to any gene: 5. The CDR3 protein is CASSWDGTGGYTF. The CDR3 DNA is TGTGCCAGCAGCTGGGACGGGACAGGTGGCTACACCTTC. Supplemented by reference TRBV7-2 and TRBJ1-2, the full variable domain reads GAGVSQSPSNKVTEKGKDVELRCDPISGHTALYWYRQSLGQGLEFLIYFQGNSAPDKSGLPSDRFSAERTGGSVSTLTIQRTQQEDSAVYLCASSWDGTGGYTFGSGTRLTVV.

This clone was seen once. This chain connects TRBV5-1 to TRBJ2-7, with a weak D call TRBD2 (7 bases). Trimming cost V 0 bases and J 2 bases, with 9 bases left between them. The CDR3 has 14 residues. CDR1 is SGHRS, CDR2 YFSETQ, per germline. The CDR3 DNA is TGCGCCAGCAGCTTGGGGGGGGGCCCCTACGAGCAGTACTTC. It is translated as CASSLGGGPYEQYF.

This chain uses TRBV7-2 with TRBJ2-5, with 8 positions matching TRBD1. The CDR3 extends over 15 amino acids. Germline loops: CDR1 SGHTA, CDR2 FQGNSA. V trimming: 5 bases; J trimming: 7 bases; junction bases outside the gene matches: 12. The CDR3 DNA follows: TGTGCCAGCAGCCCTAGAGCCGACAGGGGTGGGACCCAGTACTTC. Translating gives CASSPRADRGGTQYF.